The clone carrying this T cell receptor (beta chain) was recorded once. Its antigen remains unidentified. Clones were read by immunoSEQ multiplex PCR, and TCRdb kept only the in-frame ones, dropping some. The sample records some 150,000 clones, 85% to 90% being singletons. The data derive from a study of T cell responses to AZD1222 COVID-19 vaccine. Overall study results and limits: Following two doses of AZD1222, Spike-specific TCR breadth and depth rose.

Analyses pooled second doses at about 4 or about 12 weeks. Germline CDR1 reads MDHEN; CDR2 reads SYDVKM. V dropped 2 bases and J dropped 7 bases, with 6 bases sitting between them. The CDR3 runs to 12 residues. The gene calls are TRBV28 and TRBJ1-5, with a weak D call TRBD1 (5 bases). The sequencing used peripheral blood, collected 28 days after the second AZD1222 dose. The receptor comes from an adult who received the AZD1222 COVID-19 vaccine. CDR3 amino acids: CASSLAGQPQHF. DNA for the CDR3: TGTGCCAGCAGTTTAGCAGGGCAGCCCCAGCATTTT.